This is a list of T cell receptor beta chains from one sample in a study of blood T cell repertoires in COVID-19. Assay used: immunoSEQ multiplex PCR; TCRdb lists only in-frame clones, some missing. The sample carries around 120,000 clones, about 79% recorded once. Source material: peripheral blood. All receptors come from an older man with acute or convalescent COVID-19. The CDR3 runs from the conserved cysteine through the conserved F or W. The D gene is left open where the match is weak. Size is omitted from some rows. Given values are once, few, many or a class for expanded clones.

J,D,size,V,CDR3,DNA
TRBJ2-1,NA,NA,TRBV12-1,CASRCSGSSYNEQFF,TGTGCCAGCAGGTGTAGCGGGAGCTCCTACAATGAGCAGTTCTTC
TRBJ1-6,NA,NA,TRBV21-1,CASSKTGQGPTFYSPLHF,TGTGCCAGCAGCAAAACCGGACAGGGTCCGACTTTCTATTCACCCCTCCACTTT
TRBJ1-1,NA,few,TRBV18,CASSPGMMEKAFF,TGTGCCAGCTCACCGGGTATGATGGAGAAGGCTTTCTTT
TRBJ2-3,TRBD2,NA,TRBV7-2,CASSLAPRAGGPDTQYF,TGTGCCAGCAGCTTAGCGCCGCGGGCGGGGGGACCCGATACGCAGTATTTT
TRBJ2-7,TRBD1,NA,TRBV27,CASSFRDSSYEQYF,TGTGCCAGCAGTTTCCGGGACAGCTCCTACGAGCAGTACTTC
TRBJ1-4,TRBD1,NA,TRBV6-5,CASRRTGRNEKLFF,TGTGCCAGCAGAAGGACAGGGCGTAATGAAAAACTGTTTTTT
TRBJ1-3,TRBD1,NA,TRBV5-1,CASSLAGPDRANTIYF,TGCGCCAGCAGCTTGGCCGGCCCGGACAGGGCGAACACCATATATTTT
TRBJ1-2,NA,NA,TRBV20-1,CSASMRQVYGYTF,TGCAGTGCTAGTATGCGTCAGGTCTATGGCTACACCTTC
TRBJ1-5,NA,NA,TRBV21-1,CASSKRGGVDNQPQHF,TGTGCCAGCAGCAAAAGGGGCGGGGTGGACAATCAGCCCCAGCATTTT
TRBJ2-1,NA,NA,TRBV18,CASSPSDYSYNEQFF,TGTGCCAGCTCACCATCAGACTATTCCTACAATGAGCAGTTCTTC
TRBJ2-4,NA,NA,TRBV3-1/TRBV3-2,CASSGGDLKNIQYF,TGTGCCAGCAGCGGCGGGGATCTCAAAAACATTCAGTACTTC
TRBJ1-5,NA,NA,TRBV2,CASKRDGGYSNQPQHF,TGTGCCAGCAAGAGGGACGGGGGTTATAGCAATCAGCCCCAGCATTTT
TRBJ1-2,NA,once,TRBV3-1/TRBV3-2,CASSQDRTGKIGYTF,TGTGCCAGCAGCCAAGATCGTACAGGGAAGATTGGCTACACCTTC
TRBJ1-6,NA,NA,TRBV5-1,CASSLQISAENSPLHF,TGCGCCAGCAGCTTGCAGATAAGCGCCGAGAATTCACCCCTCCACTTT
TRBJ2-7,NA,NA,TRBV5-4,CASSRATGGDEQYF,TGTGCCAGCAGCCGAGCTACAGGGGGGGACGAGCAGTACTTC
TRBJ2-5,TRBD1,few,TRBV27,CASIQDRGETQYF,TGTGCCAGCATCCAGGACAGGGGTGAGACCCAGTACTTC
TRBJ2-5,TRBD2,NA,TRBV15,CATSRGVTSGGSEYF,TGTGCCACCAGCAGAGGAGTGACTAGCGGGGGGAGCGAGTACTTC
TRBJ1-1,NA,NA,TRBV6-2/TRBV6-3,CASSFLSRLNTEAFF,TGTGCCAGCAGCTTCTTGAGCCGGTTGAACACTGAAGCTTTCTTT
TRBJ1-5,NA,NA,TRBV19,CASRGGVSNQPQHF,TGTGCCAGTAGGGGGGGGGTGAGCAATCAGCCCCAGCATTTT
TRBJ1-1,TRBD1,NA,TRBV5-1,CASSLQGGNTEAFF,TGCGCCAGCAGCCTACAGGGGGGGAACACTGAAGCTTTCTTT
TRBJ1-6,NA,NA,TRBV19,CASSSPGFSPLHF,TGTGCCAGTAGTAGCCCGGGGTTTTCACCCCTCCACTTT
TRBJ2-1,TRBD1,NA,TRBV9,CASSVAPGTENNEQFF,TGTGCCAGCAGCGTAGCCCCCGGGACAGAGAACAATGAGCAGTTCTTC
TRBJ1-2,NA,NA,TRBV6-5,CASRGVRGGDYGYTF,TGTGCCAGCCGGGGCGTTCGGGGGGGGGACTATGGCTACACCTTC
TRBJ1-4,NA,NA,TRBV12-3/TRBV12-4,CASSFRGDEKLFF,TGTGCCAGCAGTTTCAGGGGCGACGAAAAACTGTTTTTT
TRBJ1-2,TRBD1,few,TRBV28,CASRGTVNYGYTF,TGTGCCAGCAGAGGGACAGTCAACTATGGCTACACCTTC
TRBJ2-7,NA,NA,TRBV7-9,CASSREGSSYEQYF,TGTGCCAGCAGCCGCGAGGGTAGCTCCTACGAGCAGTACTTC
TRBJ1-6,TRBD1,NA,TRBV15,CATSRSEDRASSYNSPLHF,TGTGCCACCAGCAGATCCGAGGACAGGGCTAGCTCCTATAATTCACCCCTCCACTTT
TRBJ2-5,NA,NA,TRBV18,CASSPGALETQYF,TGTGCCAGCTCACCAGGGGCGTTGGAGACCCAGTACTTC
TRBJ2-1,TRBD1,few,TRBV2,CASAGTVGLNEQFF,TGTGCCAGCGCCGGGACAGTGGGCCTCAATGAGCAGTTCTTC
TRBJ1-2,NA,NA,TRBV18,CASSRTRQEHYGYTF,TGTGCCAGCTCACGGACTCGACAGGAACACTATGGCTACACCTTC
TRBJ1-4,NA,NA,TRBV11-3,CASSPGGRDNEKLFF,TGTGCCAGCAGCCCGGGGGGACGGGATAATGAAAAACTGTTTTTT
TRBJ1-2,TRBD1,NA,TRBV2,CASSLQGAFYGYTF,TGTGCCAGCAGCCTACAGGGGGCCTTCTATGGCTACACCTTC
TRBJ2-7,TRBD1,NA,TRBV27,CASSPGQGRWYYEQYF,TGTGCCAGCAGTCCGGGACAGGGGAGATGGTACTACGAGCAGTACTTC
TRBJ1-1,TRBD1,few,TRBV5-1,CASSLNSVNRGGTEAFF,TGCGCCAGCAGCTTGAATAGTGTTAACAGGGGGGGGACTGAAGCTTTCTTT
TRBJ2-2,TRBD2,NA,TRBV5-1,CASRPGLAGGRGTGELFF,TGCGCCAGCAGACCGGGACTAGCGGGGGGCCGAGGCACCGGGGAGCTGTTTTTT
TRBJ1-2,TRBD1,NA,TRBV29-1,CSVDRRDSDRYGYTF,TGCAGCGTTGACCGCCGGGACAGTGACCGCTATGGCTACACCTTC
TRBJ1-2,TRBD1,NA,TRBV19,CASKEGQTNYGYTF,TGTGCCAGTAAAGAGGGACAGACTAACTATGGCTACACCTTC
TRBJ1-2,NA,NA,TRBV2,CASTAERGGYTF,TGTGCCAGCACGGCCGAGCGGGGTGGCTACACCTTC
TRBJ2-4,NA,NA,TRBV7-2,CASSPTRVAKNIQYF,TGTGCCAGCAGCCCCACCCGGGTGGCCAAAAACATTCAGTACTTC
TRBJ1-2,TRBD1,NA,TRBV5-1,CASSLRTGDYGYTF,TGCGCCAGCAGCTTAAGGACAGGGGACTATGGCTACACCTTC
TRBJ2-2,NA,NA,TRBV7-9,CASSFSLESGELFF,TGTGCCAGCAGCTTTTCCTTGGAGTCCGGGGAGCTGTTTTTT
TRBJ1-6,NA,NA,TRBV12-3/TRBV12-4,CASSREPLHPLHF,TGTGCCAGCAGCCGGGAACCACTTCACCCCCTCCACTTT
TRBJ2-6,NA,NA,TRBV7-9,CASSSFMGSLSGANVLTF,TGTGCCAGCAGCTCGTTTATGGGGAGTTTGTCTGGGGCCAACGTCCTGACTTTC